Listed below are T cell receptor beta chains from one sample, sequenced in a study of cytomegalovirus exposure and HLA in healthy donors. Sequencing used immunoSEQ multiplex PCR; TCRdb keeps in-frame clones, though not all of them. The listing contains roughly 100,000 clones. The source material was PBMCs. Receptor source: a man aged 45 to 65 in good health and CMV-seropositive. Each CDR3 is given with its conserved first and last residue. The D gene is left open where the match is weak.

j_call	v_call	d_call	cdr3_aa
TRBJ1-5	TRBV30	NA	CAWSPAQGHEPQHF
TRBJ1-1	TRBV6-5	NA	CASSYSIRALTEAFF
TRBJ2-4	TRBV7-9	NA	CASSLELAKNIQYF
TRBJ2-3	TRBV30	TRBD1	CAWRRTGSVQDTQYF
TRBJ1-5	TRBV10-3	NA	CAISDFADQPQHF
TRBJ1-2	TRBV5-6	TRBD1	CASSRKLGQGHGYTF
TRBJ2-7	TRBV7-9	NA	CASSLGRDEKF
TRBJ2-1	TRBV7-9	TRBD2	CASSSGLAGGFSEQFF
TRBJ2-7	TRBV9	NA	CASSDGTSPSEQYF
TRBJ1-4	TRBV9	TRBD1	CASSVGPFGTGEEKLFF
TRBJ1-1	TRBV11-3	NA	CASHPEGMNTEAFF
TRBJ2-7	TRBV6-5	NA	CASSYRFSYEQYF
TRBJ2-1	TRBV18	TRBD1	CASSQTGTPYNEQFF
TRBJ1-1	TRBV6-4	NA	CASRTGHGNTEAFF
TRBJ1-5	TRBV7-2	NA	CASSLGPRTDSNQPQHF
TRBJ1-1	TRBV6-4	NA	CASSREENTEAFF
TRBJ1-2	TRBV30	NA	CAWRLGTADANYGYTF
TRBJ2-7	TRBV30	TRBD2	CAWRFLAGSEQYF
TRBJ1-1	TRBV7-9	NA	CASSTGLNTEAFF
TRBJ2-3	TRBV6-6	NA	CASSQPDRTPDTQYF
TRBJ2-5	TRBV9	TRBD2	CASSRTSGSRGETQYF
TRBJ1-2	TRBV6-5	NA	CASSPVGGAGGYTF
TRBJ2-1	TRBV9	NA	CASSDRDSSYNEQFF
TRBJ1-3	TRBV15	NA	CATSRDEGSGNTIYF
TRBJ2-5	TRBV7-9	NA	CASSHEEGVRETQYF
TRBJ2-7	TRBV30	NA	CAWSPRIGAYEQYF
TRBJ2-1	TRBV4-3	TRBD2	CASSQQTSGRSRWNEQFF
TRBJ1-1	TRBV18	NA	CASSPGSVFEAFF
TRBJ2-7	TRBV11-2	NA	CASSLGSGGYEQYF
TRBJ2-7	TRBV9	TRBD1	CASSPRGTPLSYEQYF
TRBJ2-1	TRBV9	TRBD2	CASSVGLAVNEQFF
TRBJ1-1	TRBV5-6	TRBD1	CASSLGGWDRETEAFF
TRBJ2-7	TRBV5-6	NA	CASSFPTSYEQYF
TRBJ1-2	TRBV19	NA	CASTRESNYGYTF
TRBJ2-7	TRBV9	NA	CASSVAGQAYEQYF
TRBJ2-5	TRBV7-2	NA	CASSSTTIDLRADQETQYF
TRBJ2-7	TRBV6-5	TRBD2	CASSRGGGSSYEQYF
NA	TRBV29-1	NA	CSVEGSGVEQYF
TRBJ2-1	TRBV29-1	TRBD2	CSVDLAGSYNEQFF
TRBJ2-7	TRBV18	NA	CASSPGGVEQYF
TRBJ1-2	TRBV28	TRBD1	CASSYSPRTGDGYTF
TRBJ2-1	TRBV7-9	NA	CASSLRFGREYNEQFF
TRBJ1-5	TRBV4-2	TRBD1	CASSLDRVSQPQHF
TRBJ1-5	TRBV6-5	TRBD1	CASSSKGTGDQPQHF
NA	TRBV5-6	NA	CASSLAGHSYEQYF
TRBJ2-1	TRBV7-9	NA	CASSLGDEQFF
TRBJ1-1	TRBV30	TRBD1	CAWGTGGASWGEAFF
TRBJ1-1	TRBV30	NA	CAWTRTEAFF
TRBJ2-1	TRBV5-1	TRBD2	CASSSYSGNFYNEQFF
TRBJ1-1	TRBV7-9	NA	CASSGQLNTEAFF
TRBJ1-5	TRBV6-1	NA	CASSELRQVHDQPQHF
TRBJ2-7	TRBV29-1	TRBD1	CSVGDRTSVYEQYF
TRBJ1-1	TRBV10-3	TRBD1	CAIGRQGANTEAFF
TRBJ1-6	TRBV18	TRBD1	CASSRDRGGGSPLHF
TRBJ2-7	TRBV27	TRBD2	CASSSSGRIYEQYF
TRBJ1-1	TRBV28	TRBD1	CASSFRTGMNTEAFF
TRBJ1-1	TRBV7-6	NA	CASSLWGGWTEAFF
TRBJ2-7	TRBV2	TRBD2	CASLGRTSGKEQYF
TRBJ2-3	TRBV2	NA	CASSRQSDTDTQYF